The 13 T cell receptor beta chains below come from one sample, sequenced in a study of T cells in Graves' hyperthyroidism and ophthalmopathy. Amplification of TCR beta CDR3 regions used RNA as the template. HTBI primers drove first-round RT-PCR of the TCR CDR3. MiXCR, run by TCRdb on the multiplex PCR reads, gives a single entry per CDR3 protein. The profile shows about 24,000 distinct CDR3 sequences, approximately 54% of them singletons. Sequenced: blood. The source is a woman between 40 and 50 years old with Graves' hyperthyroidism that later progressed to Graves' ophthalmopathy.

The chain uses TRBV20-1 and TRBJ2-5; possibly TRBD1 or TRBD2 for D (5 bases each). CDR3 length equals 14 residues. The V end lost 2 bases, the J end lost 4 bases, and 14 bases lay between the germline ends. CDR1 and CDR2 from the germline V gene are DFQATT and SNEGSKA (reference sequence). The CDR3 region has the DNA TGCAGTGCTAGAATCCCGGGACCCATAGAGACCCAGTACTTC. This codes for CSARIPGPIETQYF.

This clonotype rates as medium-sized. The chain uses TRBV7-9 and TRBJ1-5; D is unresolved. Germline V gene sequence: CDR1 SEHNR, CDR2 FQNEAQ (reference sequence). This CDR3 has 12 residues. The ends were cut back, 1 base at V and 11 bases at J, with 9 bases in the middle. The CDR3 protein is CASSLGTGAQHF. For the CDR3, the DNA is TGTGCCAGCAGCTTAGGGACCGGGGCCCAGCATTTT.

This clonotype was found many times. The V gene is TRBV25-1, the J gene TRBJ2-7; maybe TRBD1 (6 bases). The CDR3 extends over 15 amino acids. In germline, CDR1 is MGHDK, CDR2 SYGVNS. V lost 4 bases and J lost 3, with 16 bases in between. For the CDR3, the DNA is TGTGCCAGCAGTGCCGGGTCGGGACAAAACTACGAGCAGTACTTC. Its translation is CASSAGSGQNYEQYF.

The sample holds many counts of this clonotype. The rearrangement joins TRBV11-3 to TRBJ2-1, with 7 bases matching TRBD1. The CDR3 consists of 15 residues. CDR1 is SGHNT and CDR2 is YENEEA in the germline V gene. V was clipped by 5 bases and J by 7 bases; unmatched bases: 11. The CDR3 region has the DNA TGTGCCAGCAGCGCTCGACAGGGCCCTCGGAATGAGCAGTTCTTC. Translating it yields CASSARQGPRNEQFF.

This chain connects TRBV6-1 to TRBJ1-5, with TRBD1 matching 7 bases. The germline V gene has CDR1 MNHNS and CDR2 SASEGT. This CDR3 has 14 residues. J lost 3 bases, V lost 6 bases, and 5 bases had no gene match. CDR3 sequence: CASRIGQVNQPQHF. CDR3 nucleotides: TGTGCCAGCAGGATCGGACAGGTCAATCAGCCCCAGCATTTT.

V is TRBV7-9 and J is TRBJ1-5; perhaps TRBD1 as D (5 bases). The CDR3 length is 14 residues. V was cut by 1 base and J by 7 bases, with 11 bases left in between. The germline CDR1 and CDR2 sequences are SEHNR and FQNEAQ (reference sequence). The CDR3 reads CASSLGAEGQPQHF. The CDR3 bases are TGTGCCAGCAGCTTAGGGGCGGAGGGGCAGCCCCAGCATTTT.

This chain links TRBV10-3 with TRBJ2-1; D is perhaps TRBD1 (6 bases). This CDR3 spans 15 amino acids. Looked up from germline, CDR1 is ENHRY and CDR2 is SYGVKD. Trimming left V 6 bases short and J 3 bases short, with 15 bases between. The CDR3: CAIRTGTTDYNEQFF. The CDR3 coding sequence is TGTGCCATCAGAACCGGGACAACAGACTACAATGAGCAGTTCTTC.

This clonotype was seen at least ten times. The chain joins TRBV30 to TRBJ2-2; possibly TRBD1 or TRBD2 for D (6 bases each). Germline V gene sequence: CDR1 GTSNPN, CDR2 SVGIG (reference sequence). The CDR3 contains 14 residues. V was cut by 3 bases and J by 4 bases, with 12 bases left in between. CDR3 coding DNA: TGTGCCTGGAGGGGGGGCACGTCCACCGGGGAGCTGTTTTTT. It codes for CAWRGGTSTGELFF.

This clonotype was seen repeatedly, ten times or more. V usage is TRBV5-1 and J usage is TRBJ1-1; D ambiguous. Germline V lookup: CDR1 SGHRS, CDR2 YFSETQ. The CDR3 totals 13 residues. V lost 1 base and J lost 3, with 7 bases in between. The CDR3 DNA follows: TGCGCCAGCAGCTTGATAGCCGACACTGAAGCTTTCTTT. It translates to CASSLIADTEAFF.

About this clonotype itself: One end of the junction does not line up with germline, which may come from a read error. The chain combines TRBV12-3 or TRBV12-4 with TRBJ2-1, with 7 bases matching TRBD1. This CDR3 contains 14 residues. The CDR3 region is CASSLGQNSNQQFF. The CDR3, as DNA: TGTGCCAGCAGTTTGGGACAGAATAGCAATCAGCAGTTCTTC.

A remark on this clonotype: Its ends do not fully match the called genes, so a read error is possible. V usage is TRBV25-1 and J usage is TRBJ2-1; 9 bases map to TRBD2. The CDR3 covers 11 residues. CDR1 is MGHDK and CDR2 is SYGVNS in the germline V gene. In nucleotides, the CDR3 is TGTGCCAGCTTAAAGCGGGAGGTGTTAGTCTTC. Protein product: CASLKREVLVF.

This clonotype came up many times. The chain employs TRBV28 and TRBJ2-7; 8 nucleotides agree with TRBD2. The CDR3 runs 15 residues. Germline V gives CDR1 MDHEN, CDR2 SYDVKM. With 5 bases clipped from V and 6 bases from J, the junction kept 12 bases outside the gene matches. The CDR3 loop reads CASSAPTSGHPEQYF. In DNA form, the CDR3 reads TGTGCCAGCAGTGCCCCCACTAGCGGACACCCCGAGCAGTACTTC.

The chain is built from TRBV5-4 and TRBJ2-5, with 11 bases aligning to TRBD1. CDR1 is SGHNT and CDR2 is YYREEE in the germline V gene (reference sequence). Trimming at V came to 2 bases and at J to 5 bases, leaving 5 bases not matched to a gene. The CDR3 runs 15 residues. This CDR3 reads CASSLGQGATETQYF. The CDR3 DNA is TGTGCCAGCAGCTTAGGACAGGGGGCGACGGAGACCCAGTACTTC. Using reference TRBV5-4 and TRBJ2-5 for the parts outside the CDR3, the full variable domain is ETGVTQSPTHLIKTRGQQVTLRCSSQSGHNTVSWYQQALGQGPQFIFQYYREEENGRGNFPPRFSGLQFPNYSSELNVNALELDDSALYLCASSLGQGATETQYFGPGTRLLVL.